This paragraph reports one T cell receptor (beta chain). Its antigen is unknown. The source of the sample is a study of OX40 agonist ivuxolimab in advanced cancers. Study-wide background: Ivuxolimab, an agonistic anti-OX40 (CD134) antibody, was given to patients.

General observations from the study: Low normalized T-cell clonal expansion also characterized some of the nonresponders. Expanded clones tended on average to be more numerous among CD8+ T cells than CD4+. Blood T cells, both CD4+ and CD8+, expanded clonally by week 6 at 0.1 to 3.0 mg/kg.

The V and J ends lost 5 bases and 7 bases respectively, with 18 bases between them. Per germline, CDR1 SGHTA and CDR2 FQGNSA. This CDR3 is built from 15 residues. Generated by immunoSEQ multiplex PCR, the TCRdb table keeps only in-frame clones and is missing some. The profile shows more than 70,000 clones, about 86% of them singletons. The chain couples TRBV7-2 to TRBJ2-1; D not certain. This TCR was sampled from an adult with an advanced solid tumor such as melanoma, head and neck, liver or kidney cancer. This specimen consisted of CD4+ or CD8+ T cells sorted from blood, obtained in a trial of the OX40 agonist ivuxolimab. This CDR3 is CASSPYDPVPNEQFF. The CDR3 nucleotides read TGTGCCAGCAGCCCTTATGACCCCGTCCCAAATGAGCAGTTCTTC.